This TCR beta chain stems from a study of blood T cell repertoires in COVID-19. Measured with immunoSEQ multiplex PCR; TCRdb has only the in-frame clones, and not every one. The sample shows about 370,000 clones, about 89% of them seen only once. V dropped 1 base and J dropped 0 bases, with 12 bases sitting between them. CDR1 SEHNR and CDR2 FQNEAQ come from the germline V gene (reference sequence). This CDR3 spans 16 amino acids. Material for sequencing was peripheral blood. V usage is TRBV7-9 and J usage is TRBJ1-1; TRBD1 might be the D (6 bases). This clonotype was sampled from a woman younger than 45 with COVID-19, enrolled during active disease. The CDR3 DNA reads as TGTGCCAGCAGCTTAGGCAGGGGAGAGTTGAACACTGAAGCTTTCTTT. Translation: CASSLGRGELNTEAFF.